This T cell receptor (beta chain) was observed in a study of CD8 T cells in ankylosing spondylitis. In its sample, this clonotype was seen many times. The antigen is not known. TCR beta libraries were made by quantitative 5'-RACE with molecular barcodes. TCRdb re-called the 5' RACE reads with MiXCR, one entry per CDR3 protein. The sample has about 190,000 distinct CDR3 sequences, over 10% seen once; the top ten hold around 10%. The study's findings and limits: Clones tied to disease were said to be significantly enriched in matched ankylosing spondylitis synovial fluid.

This CDR3 contains 15 residues. Germline values: CDR1 DFQATT, CDR2 SNEGSKA (reference sequence). Trimming stripped 4 bases from V and 0 bases from J, with 16 bases between. The sequencing sample was made of blood, either unsorted or a sorted T cell fraction (not recorded which). The sequence was obtained from a female donor with ankylosing spondylitis or in good health (not recorded which). The chain recombines TRBV20-1 with TRBJ2-7; tentatively, D is TRBD1 (6 bases). CDR3 sequence: CSAKTPGQDSYEQYF. DNA for the CDR3: TGCAGTGCTAAAACTCCGGGACAAGACTCCTACGAGCAGTACTTC.